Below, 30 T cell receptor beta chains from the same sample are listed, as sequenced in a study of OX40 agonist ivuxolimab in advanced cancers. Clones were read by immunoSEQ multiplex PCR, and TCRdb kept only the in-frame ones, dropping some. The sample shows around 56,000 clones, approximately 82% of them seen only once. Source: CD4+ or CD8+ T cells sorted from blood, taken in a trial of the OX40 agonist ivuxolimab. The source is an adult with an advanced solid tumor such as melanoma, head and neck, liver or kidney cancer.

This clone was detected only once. The CDR3 DNA reads as TGTGCCAGAAGCGGGACAGGGGTCTCTGGGGCCAACGTCCTGACTTTC. It translates to CARSGTGVSGANVLTF. The chain carries TRBV5-3 and TRBJ2-6; 10 bases line up with TRBD1. TRBV5-3 is an open reading frame, and its role is uncertain. V lost 4 bases and J lost 0; bases outside the gene matches: 1. The CDR3 consists of 16 residues.

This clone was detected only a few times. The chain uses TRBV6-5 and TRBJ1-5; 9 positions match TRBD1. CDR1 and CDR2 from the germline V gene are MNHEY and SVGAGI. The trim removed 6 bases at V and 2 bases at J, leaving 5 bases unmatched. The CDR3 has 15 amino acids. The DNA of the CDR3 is TGTGCCAGCAGCGCGGACAGGGGTGGCAATCAGCCCCAGCATTTT. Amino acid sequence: CASSADRGGNQPQHF.

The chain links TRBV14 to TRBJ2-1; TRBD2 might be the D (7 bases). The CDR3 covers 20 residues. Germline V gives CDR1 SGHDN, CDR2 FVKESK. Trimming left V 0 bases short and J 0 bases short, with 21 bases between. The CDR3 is CASSQDGVMGGPTSYNEQFF. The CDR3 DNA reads TGTGCCAGCAGCCAAGATGGGGTCATGGGGGGGCCGACCTCCTACAATGAGCAGTTCTTC.

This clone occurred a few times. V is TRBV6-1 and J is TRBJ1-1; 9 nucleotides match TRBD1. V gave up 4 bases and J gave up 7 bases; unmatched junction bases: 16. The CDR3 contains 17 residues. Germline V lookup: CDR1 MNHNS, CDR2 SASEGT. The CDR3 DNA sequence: TGTGCCAGCAGTGGACCCCGTCCGACAGGGGGAGGGGGTGAAGCTTTCTTT. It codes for CASSGPRPTGGGGEAFF.

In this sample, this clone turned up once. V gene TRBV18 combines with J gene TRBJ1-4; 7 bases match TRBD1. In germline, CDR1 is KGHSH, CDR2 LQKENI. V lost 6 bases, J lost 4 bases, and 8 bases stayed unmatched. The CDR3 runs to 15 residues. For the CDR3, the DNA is TGTGCCAGCTCGCCTATGGGACAGCGTAATGAAAAACTGTTTTTT. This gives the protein CASSPMGQRNEKLFF.

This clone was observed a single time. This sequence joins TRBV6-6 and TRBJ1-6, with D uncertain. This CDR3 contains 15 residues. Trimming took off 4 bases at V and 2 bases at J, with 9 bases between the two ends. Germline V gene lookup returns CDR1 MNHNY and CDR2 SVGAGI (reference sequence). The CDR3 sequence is CASSSREAYNSPLHF. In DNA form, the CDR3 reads TGTGCCAGCAGTTCCCGAGAGGCCTATAATTCACCCCTCCACTTT.

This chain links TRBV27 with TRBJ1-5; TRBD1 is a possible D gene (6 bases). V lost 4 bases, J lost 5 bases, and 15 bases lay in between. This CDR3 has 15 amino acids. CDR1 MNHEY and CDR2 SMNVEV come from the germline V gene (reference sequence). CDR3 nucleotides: TGTGCCAGCAGTTCCGAACAGGGAGGTCATCAGCCCCAGCATTTT. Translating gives CASSSEQGGHQPQHF.

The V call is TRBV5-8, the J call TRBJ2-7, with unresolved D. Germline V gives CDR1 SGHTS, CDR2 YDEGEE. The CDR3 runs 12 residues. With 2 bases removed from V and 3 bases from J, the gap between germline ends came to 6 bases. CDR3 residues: CASSFVDYEQYF. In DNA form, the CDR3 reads TGTGCCAGCAGCTTTGTGGACTACGAGCAGTACTTC.

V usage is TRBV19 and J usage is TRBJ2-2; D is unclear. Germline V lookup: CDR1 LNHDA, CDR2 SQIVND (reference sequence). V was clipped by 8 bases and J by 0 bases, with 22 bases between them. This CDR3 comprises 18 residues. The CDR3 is CASGKVLVGPANTGELFF. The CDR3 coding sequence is TGTGCCAGTGGTAAAGTTCTGGTGGGCCCCGCGAACACCGGGGAGCTGTTTTTT.

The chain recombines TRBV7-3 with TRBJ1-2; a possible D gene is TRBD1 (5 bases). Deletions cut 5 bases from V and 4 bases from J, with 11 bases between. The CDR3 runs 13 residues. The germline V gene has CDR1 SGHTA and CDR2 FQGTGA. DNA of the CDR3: TGTGCCAGCAGCCCCTCTGACAGCTATGGCTACACCTTC. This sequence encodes CASSPSDSYGYTF.

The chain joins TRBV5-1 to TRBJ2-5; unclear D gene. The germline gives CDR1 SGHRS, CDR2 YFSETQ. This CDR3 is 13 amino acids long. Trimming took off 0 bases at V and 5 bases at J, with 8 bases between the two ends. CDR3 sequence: CASSLDIVETQYF. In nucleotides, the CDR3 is TGCGCCAGCAGCTTGGATATCGTGGAGACCCAGTACTTC.

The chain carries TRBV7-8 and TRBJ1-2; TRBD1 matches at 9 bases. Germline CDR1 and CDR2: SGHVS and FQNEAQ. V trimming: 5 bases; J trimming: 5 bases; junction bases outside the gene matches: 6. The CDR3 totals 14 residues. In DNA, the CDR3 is TGTGCCAGCAGCGACCGGGACAGGGTTTATGGCTACACCTTC. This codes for CASSDRDRVYGYTF. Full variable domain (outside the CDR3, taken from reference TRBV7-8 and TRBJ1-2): GAGVSQSPRYKVAKRGQDVALRCDPISGHVSLFWYQQALGQGPEFLTYFQNEAQLDKSGLPSDRFFAERPEGSVSTLKIQRTQQEDSAVYLCASSDRDRVYGYTFGSGTRLTVV.

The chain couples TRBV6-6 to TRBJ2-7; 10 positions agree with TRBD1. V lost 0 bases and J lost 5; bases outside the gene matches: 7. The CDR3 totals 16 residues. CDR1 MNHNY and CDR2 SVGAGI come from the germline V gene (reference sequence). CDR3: CASSYSRDRGSHEQYF. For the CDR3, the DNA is TGTGCCAGCAGTTACTCTCGGGACAGGGGTTCCCACGAGCAGTACTTC.

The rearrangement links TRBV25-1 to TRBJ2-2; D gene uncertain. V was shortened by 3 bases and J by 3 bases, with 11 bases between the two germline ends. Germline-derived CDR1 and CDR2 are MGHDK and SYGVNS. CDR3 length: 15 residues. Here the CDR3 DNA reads TGTGCCAGCAGTGATCAGGCGAGAGACACCGGGGAGCTGTTTTTT. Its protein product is CASSDQARDTGELFF. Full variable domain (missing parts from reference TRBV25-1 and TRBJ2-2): EADIYQTPRYLVIGTGKKITLECSQTMGHDKMYWYQQDPGMELHLIHYSYGVNSTEKGDLSSESTVSRIRTEHFPLTLESARPSHTSQYLCASSDQARDTGELFFGEGSRLTVL.

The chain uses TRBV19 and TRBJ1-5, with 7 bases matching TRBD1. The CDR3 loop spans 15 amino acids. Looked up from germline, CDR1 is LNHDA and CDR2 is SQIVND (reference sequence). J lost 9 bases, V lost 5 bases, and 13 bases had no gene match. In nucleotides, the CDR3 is TGTGCCAGTAGTTTCCCGGGACAGCCAAGGGGGCCCCAGCATTTT. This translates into CASSFPGQPRGPQHF. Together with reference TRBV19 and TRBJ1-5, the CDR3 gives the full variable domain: DGGITQSPKYLFRKEGQNVTLSCEQNLNHDAMYWYRQDPGQGLRLIYYSQIVNDFQKGDIAEGYSVSREKKESFPLTVTSAQKNPTAFYLCASSFPGQPRGPQHFGDGTRLSIL.

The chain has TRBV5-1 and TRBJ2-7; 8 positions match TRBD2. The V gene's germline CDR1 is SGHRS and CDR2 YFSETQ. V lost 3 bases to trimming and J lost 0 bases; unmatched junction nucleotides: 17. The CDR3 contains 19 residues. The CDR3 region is CASSSGGSSSFKSSYEQYF. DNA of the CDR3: TGCGCCAGCAGCTCGGGGGGGTCTAGCAGTTTCAAAAGCTCCTACGAGCAGTACTTC.

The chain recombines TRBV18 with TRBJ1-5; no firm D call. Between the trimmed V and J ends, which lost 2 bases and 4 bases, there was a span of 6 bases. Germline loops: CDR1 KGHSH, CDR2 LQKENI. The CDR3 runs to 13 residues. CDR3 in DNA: TGTGCCAGCTCACCAGGGGTTAATCAGCCCCAGCATTTT. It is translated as CASSPGVNQPQHF. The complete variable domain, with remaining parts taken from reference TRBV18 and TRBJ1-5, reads NAGVMQNPRHLVRRRGQEARLRCSPMKGHSHVYWYRQLPEEGLKFMVYLQKENIIDESGMPKERFSAEFPKEGPSILRIQQVVRGDSAAYFCASSPGVNQPQHFGDGTRLSIL.

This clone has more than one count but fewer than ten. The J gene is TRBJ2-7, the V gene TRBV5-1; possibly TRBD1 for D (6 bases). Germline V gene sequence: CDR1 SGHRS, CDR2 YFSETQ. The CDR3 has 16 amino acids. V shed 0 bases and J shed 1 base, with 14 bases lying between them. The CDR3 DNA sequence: TGCGCCAGCAGCTTGGGTCTGGACAGTGGATCCTACGAGCAGTACTTC. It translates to CASSLGLDSGSYEQYF.

CDR3 residues: CASSLGQGADEAFF. DNA of the CDR3: TGTGCCAGCTCACTCGGACAGGGGGCTGATGAAGCTTTCTTT. The gene calls are TRBV18 and TRBJ1-1; 11 bases line up with TRBD1. This CDR3 spans 14 amino acids. V lost 4 bases to trimming and J lost 7 bases; unmatched junction nucleotides: 5. Germline V gene sequence: CDR1 KGHSH, CDR2 LQKENI.

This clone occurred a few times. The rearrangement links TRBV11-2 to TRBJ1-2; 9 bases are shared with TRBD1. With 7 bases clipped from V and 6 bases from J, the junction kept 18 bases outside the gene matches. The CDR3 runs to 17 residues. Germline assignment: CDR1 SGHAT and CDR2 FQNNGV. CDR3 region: CASTLSGRDTGGHGYTF. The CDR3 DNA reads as TGTGCCAGCACCCTATCCGGGAGGGATACAGGGGGCCATGGCTACACCTTC.

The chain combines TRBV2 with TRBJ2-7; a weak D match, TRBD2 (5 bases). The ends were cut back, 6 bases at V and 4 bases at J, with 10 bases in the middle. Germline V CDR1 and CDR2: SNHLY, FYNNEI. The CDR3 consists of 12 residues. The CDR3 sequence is CASSKGGYEQYF. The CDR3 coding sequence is TGTGCCAGCAGCAAAGGCGGGTACGAGCAGTACTTC.

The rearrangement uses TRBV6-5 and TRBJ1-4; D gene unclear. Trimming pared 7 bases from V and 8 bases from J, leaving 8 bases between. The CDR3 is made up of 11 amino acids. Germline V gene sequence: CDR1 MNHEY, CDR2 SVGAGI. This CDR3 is CASTNYEKLFF. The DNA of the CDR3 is TGTGCCAGCACTAACTACGAAAAACTGTTTTTT.

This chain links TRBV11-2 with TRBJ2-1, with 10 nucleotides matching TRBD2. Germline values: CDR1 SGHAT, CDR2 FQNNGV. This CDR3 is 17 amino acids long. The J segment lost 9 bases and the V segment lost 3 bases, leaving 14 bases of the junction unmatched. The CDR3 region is CASSFGGGSGGAREQFF. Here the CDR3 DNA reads TGTGCCAGCAGCTTTGGTGGCGGGAGCGGGGGGGCCCGTGAGCAGTTCTTC.

In nucleotides, the CDR3 is TGTGCCAGCAGCGTAGTGCAGGGCTCCCTGAACTATGGCTACACCTTC. This gives the protein CASSVVQGSLNYGYTF. The chain uses TRBV9 and TRBJ1-2, with D possibly TRBD1 on 5 matching bases. The germline gives CDR1 SGDLS, CDR2 YYNGEE. The germline V and J ends were trimmed by 0 bases and 2 bases, with 14 bases remaining between them. This CDR3 has 16 residues.

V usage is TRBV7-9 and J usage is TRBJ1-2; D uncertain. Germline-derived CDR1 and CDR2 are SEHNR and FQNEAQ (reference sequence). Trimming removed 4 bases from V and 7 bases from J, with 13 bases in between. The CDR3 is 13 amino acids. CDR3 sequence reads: CASSSTQYRGYTF. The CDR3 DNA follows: TGTGCCAGCAGCTCCACACAGTATCGTGGCTACACCTTC.

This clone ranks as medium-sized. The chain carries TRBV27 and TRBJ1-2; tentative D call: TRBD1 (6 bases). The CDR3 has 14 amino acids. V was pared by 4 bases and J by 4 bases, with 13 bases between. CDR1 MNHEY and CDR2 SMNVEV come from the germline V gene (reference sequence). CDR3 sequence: CASSWGASAYGYTF. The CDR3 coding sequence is TGTGCCAGCAGTTGGGGGGCCTCGGCCTATGGCTACACCTTC.

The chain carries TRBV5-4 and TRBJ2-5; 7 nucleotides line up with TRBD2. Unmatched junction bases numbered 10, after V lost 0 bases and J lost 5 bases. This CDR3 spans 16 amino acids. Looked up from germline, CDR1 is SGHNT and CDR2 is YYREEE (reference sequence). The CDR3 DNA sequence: TGTGCCAGCAGCTTGGTGGAAGCGGGGAGGAGGGAGACCCAGTACTTC. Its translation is CASSLVEAGRRETQYF.

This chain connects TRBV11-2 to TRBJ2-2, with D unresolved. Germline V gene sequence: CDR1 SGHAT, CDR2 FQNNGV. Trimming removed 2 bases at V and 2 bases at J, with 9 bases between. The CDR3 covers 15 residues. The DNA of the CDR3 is TGTGCCAGCAGCTTATCAGCGAGAAACACCGGGGAGCTGTTTTTT. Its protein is CASSLSARNTGELFF.

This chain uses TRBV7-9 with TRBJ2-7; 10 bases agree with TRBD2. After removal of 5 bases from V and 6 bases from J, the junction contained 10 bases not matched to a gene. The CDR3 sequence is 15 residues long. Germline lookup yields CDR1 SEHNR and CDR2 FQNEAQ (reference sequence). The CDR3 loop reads CASSPSGREVGEQYF. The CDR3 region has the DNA TGTGCCAGCAGCCCTAGCGGGAGAGAGGTTGGCGAGCAGTACTTC.

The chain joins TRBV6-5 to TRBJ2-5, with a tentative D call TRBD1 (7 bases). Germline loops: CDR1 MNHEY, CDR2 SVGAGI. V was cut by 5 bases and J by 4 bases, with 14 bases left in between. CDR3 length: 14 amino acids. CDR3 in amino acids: CASSRRQGGETQYF. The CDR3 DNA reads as TGTGCCAGCAGTCGCCGACAGGGAGGAGAGACCCAGTACTTC.